This T cell receptor (beta chain) was observed in a study of OX40 agonist ivuxolimab in advanced cancers. Study-wide points: Expanded clones tended on average to be more numerous among CD8+ T cells than CD4+.

The length of the CDR3 is 16 residues. The V gene's germline CDR1 is SGDLS and CDR2 YYNGEE. Losses at the gene ends were 0 bases for V and 3 bases for J; bases not matched to a gene: 4. Sequenced by immunoSEQ multiplex PCR; TCRdb stores in-frame clones only, minus some. The sample holds some 67,000 clones; around nine tenths are singletons and the top ten take 0.25% to 0.3%. Points on this clone: Its antigen is still unknown.

The source was CD4+ or CD8+ T cells sorted from blood, collected in a trial of the OX40 agonist ivuxolimab. The sequence derives from an adult with an advanced solid tumor such as melanoma, head and neck, liver or kidney cancer. The chain employs TRBV9 and TRBJ2-3; 10 nucleotides agree with TRBD2. Written as DNA, the CDR3 is TGTGCCAGCAGCGTAGAGCCTAGCGGGAGAACAGATACGCAGTATTTT. Translating it yields CASSVEPSGRTDTQYF.